This T cell receptor beta chain was profiled in a study of blood T cell repertoires in COVID-19. Study in general: There were acute and convalescent COVID-19 samples, and they came from the United States, Italy and Spain.

Sequencing was performed with immunoSEQ multiplex PCR; in TCRdb, only in-frame clones are kept and a portion is missing. The sample lists roughly 230,000 clones, roughly 87% seen once, with around 0.7% in the top ten. Trimming removed 4 bases at V and 4 bases at J, with 10 bases between. The CDR3 consists of 14 residues. Per germline, CDR1 MGHRA and CDR2 YSYEKL. Source material: peripheral blood. This TCR was sampled from a human donor in a cohort sampled during active COVID-19. V usage is TRBV4-1 and J usage is TRBJ1-4; D might be TRBD1 (6 bases). Written as DNA, the CDR3 is TGCGCCAGCAGCCTCGGGACATTTAATGAAAAACTGTTTTTT. Its translation: CASSLGTFNEKLFF.